This T cell receptor beta chain was captured by sequencing in a study of blood T cell repertoires in COVID-19. Study as a whole: COVID-19 samples collected from the United States, Italy and Spain covered acute and convalescent phases. T cells, B-cell-depleted T cells, or PBMCs provided the cDNA or gDNA that served as material.

Original methodology: Estimation of nucleated cell counts was performed using reference gene primer amplification. Data came from immunoSEQ multiplex PCR; TCRdb stores just in-frame clones and leaves some out. D and trimming were read from the DNA, whereas the V and J calls and clone size are those reported in that table. The sample has roughly 60,000 clones, roughly 80% seen once. V gave up 0 bases and J gave up 5 bases; unmatched junction bases: 14. Germline V CDR1 and CDR2: LGHNA, YSLEER. This CDR3 region has 19 residues. This clone was seen more than once but under ten times. This TCR was sampled from a human donor in a cohort sampled during active or convalescent COVID-19. Input material: peripheral blood. This sequence joins TRBV4-3 and TRBJ2-5; TRBD1 matches at 11 bases. The CDR3 bases are TGCGCCAGCAGCCAAGAGTTGGGGACAGGGGGAGTGAGGGGTGAGACCCAGTACTTC. This gives the protein CASSQELGTGGVRGETQYF.